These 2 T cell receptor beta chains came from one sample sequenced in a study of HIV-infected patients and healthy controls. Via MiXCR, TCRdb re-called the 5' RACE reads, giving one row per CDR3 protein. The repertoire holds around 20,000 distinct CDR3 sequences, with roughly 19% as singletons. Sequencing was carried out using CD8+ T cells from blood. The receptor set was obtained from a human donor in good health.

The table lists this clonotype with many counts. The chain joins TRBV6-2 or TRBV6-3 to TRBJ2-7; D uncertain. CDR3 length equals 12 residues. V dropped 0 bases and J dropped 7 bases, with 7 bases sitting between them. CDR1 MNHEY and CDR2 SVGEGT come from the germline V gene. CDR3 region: CASSYSSREQYF. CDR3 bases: TGTGCCAGCAGTTACTCTTCGCGGGAGCAGTACTTC.

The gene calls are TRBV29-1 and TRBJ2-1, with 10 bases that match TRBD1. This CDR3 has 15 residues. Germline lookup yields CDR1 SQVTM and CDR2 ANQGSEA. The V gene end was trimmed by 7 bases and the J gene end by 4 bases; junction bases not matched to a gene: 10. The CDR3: CSALETGGLYNEQFF. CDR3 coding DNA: TGCAGCGCACTTGAGACAGGGGGCCTATACAATGAGCAGTTCTTC.